These 22 T cell receptor beta chains share one sample of origin, sequenced in a study of a mutant IDH1 vaccine in newly diagnosed glioma. Which antigens these TCRs recognize remains unknown. The time point is: week 11, during vaccination. One vaccine dose held 300 ug of mutant IDH1 20-mer peptide and came with topical imiquimod. Using immunoSEQ multiplex PCR, the repertoire was profiled, and TCRdb retains in-frame clones only, with some absent. The data hold about 31,000 clones, with around four fifths observed a single time. Here the sequenced sample was PBMCs, taken from a glioma patient whose treatment included an IDH1 peptide vaccine. Receptors originate from a man aged 25-45 years with glioma.

The J gene is TRBJ1-1, the V gene TRBV30; D possibly corresponds to TRBD1 (5 bases). Germline CDR1 GTSNPN, CDR2 SVGIG (reference sequence). V was trimmed by 4 bases and J by 4 bases, leaving 16 bases between them. The CDR3 sequence is 14 residues long. This chain's CDR3 is CAWKVPGGSTEAFF. The CDR3 nucleotides are TGTGCCTGGAAAGTTCCGGGGGGGAGCACTGAAGCTTTCTTT.

This chain uses TRBV5-4 with TRBJ1-1; D is undetermined. Trimming stripped 1 base from V and 1 base from J, with 5 bases between. The CDR3 runs 13 residues. Germline V gene lookup returns CDR1 SGHNT and CDR2 YYREEE (reference sequence). The chain's CDR3 is CASSLYSNTEAFF. CDR3 sequence (DNA): TGTGCCAGCAGCTTGTATTCGAACACTGAAGCTTTCTTT.

V and J are TRBV11-2 and TRBJ1-1, with D possibly being TRBD1 (6 bases). V lost 5 bases to trimming and J lost 4 bases, with 11 bases between them. This CDR3 is 13 amino acids long. Germline assignment: CDR1 SGHAT and CDR2 FQNNGV. The CDR3 loop reads CASSLGGTTEAFF. CDR3 nucleotides: TGTGCCAGCAGCCTAGGGGGAACCACTGAAGCTTTCTTT.

V usage is TRBV6-6 and J usage is TRBJ1-2; D gene uncertain. This CDR3 spans 12 amino acids. CDR1 MNHNY and CDR2 SVGAGI come from the germline V gene (reference sequence). V was cut by 5 bases and J by 4 bases, with 8 bases left in between. The CDR3 DNA reads as TGTGCCAGCAGTGGGTCTCTCTATGGCTACACCTTC. Translating gives CASSGSLYGYTF.

J is TRBJ2-5 and V is TRBV10-1; D is uncertain. Trimming cost V 3 bases and J 5 bases, with 13 bases left between them. The CDR3 is 14 residues long. Germline V CDR1 and CDR2: WNHNN, SYGVQD (reference sequence). The DNA of the CDR3 is TGCGCCAGCAGTGAAGGAAGGGATCGTGAGACCCAGTACTTC. This translates into CASSEGRDRETQYF.

This sequence joins TRBV11-3 and TRBJ1-1; D might be TRBD1 (5 bases). V was cut by 0 bases and J by 3 bases, with 5 bases left in between. CDR3 length: 13 amino acids. CDR1 is SGHNT, CDR2 YENEEA, per germline. CDR3 loop: CASSLEGDTEAFF. The CDR3 region has the DNA TGTGCCAGCAGCTTAGAAGGGGACACTGAAGCTTTCTTT.

The rearrangement links TRBV21-1 to TRBJ1-2; the tabulated D call, TRBD1, remains unverified against the DNA. TRBV21-1 is an annotated pseudogene. CDR3 length equals 18 residues. CDR3 loop: CASSNEDEGAALAGGYTF. The CDR3 DNA follows: TGTGCCAGCAGCAATGAGGATGAGGGGGCTGCCCTGGCGGGAGGCTACACCTTC.

This chain connects TRBV28 to TRBJ1-1; possibly TRBD1 for D (5 bases). V was pared by 6 bases and J by 0 bases, with 14 bases between. Germline CDR1 and CDR2: MDHEN and SYDVKM. The CDR3 has 15 residues. CDR3 region: CASSWGGPMNTEAFF. The CDR3 coding sequence is TGTGCCAGCAGCTGGGGGGGACCGATGAACACTGAAGCTTTCTTT.

V usage is TRBV6-6 and J usage is TRBJ1-1; possibly TRBD1 for D (5 bases). This CDR3 has 14 amino acids. With 4 bases removed from V and 4 bases from J, the gap between germline ends came to 13 bases. Looked up from germline, CDR1 is MNHNY and CDR2 is SVGAGI (reference sequence). CDR3 DNA sequence: TGTGCCAGCAGTTCCGCGGGCAGGGCCACTGAAGCTTTCTTT. Its translation is CASSSAGRATEAFF.

The V and J genes are TRBV30 and TRBJ2-7; D gene ambiguous. This CDR3 has 13 amino acids. Per germline, CDR1 GTSNPN and CDR2 SVGIG (reference sequence). V shed 0 bases and J shed 0 bases, with 6 bases lying between them. DNA for the CDR3: TGTGCCTGGAGTGTAACCAACTCCTACGAGCAGTACTTC. Its translation is CAWSVTNSYEQYF.

The V gene is TRBV7-7, the J gene TRBJ1-4; a possible D gene is TRBD1 (6 bases). Germline CDR1 reads SSHAT; CDR2 reads FNYEAQ (reference sequence). Trimming removed 0 bases at V and 8 bases at J, with 13 bases between. This CDR3 has 15 residues. CDR3 sequence reads: CASSLAQGEREKLFF. As DNA, the CDR3 is TGTGCCAGCAGCTTAGCACAGGGAGAGAGGGAAAAACTGTTTTTT.

The V call is TRBV6-1, the J call TRBJ1-2; D unclear. The CDR3 is 15 residues long. The V end was cut by 3 bases, the J end by 4 bases, with 15 bases between. Germline loops: CDR1 MNHNS, CDR2 SASEGT. CDR3 in DNA: TGTGCCAGCAGTGACGAGGACGGATTTATCTATGGCTACACCTTC. It codes for CASSDEDGFIYGYTF.

The chain employs TRBV7-9 and TRBJ1-2; 8 bases map to TRBD1. CDR3 length: 13 residues. After removal of 6 bases from V and 3 bases from J, the junction contained 3 bases not matched to a gene. CDR1 and CDR2 (germline): SEHNR, FQNEAQ (reference sequence). This chain's CDR3 is CASRKTGDYGYTF. The CDR3 nucleotides are TGTGCCAGCAGGAAGACAGGGGACTATGGCTACACCTTC.

The chain recombines TRBV6-5 with TRBJ1-2; the D gene is possibly TRBD1 (5 bases). CDR3 length: 15 amino acids. In germline, CDR1 is MNHEY, CDR2 SVGAGI. The germline V and J ends were trimmed by 2 bases and 0 bases, with 10 bases remaining between them. CDR3 amino acids: CASSYRGATNYGYTF. In DNA form, the CDR3 reads TGTGCCAGCAGTTACAGGGGAGCTACTAACTATGGCTACACCTTC.

The rearrangement joins TRBV5-4 to TRBJ1-4, with a possible D match to TRBD1 (5 bases). The V gene's germline CDR1 is SGHNT and CDR2 YYREEE (reference sequence). V was shortened by 0 bases and J by 0 bases, with 12 bases between the two germline ends. The CDR3 is 17 amino acids. The DNA of the CDR3 is TGTGCCAGCAGCTTGGGGGGGTTCGGTACAACTAATGAAAAACTGTTTTTT. It specifies CASSLGGFGTTNEKLFF.

In its sample, this clone was seen a few times. J is TRBJ2-5 and V is TRBV5-1; possible D gene TRBD1, 5 bases. Germline V gene sequence: CDR1 SGHRS, CDR2 YFSETQ. Between the trimmed V and J ends, which lost 3 bases and 5 bases, there was a span of 17 bases. The CDR3 contains 15 residues. CDR3 region: CASSSPGQGDETQYF. The CDR3, as DNA: TGCGCCAGCAGCTCCCCCGGACAAGGCGATGAGACCCAGTACTTC.

The chain recombines TRBV7-9 with TRBJ2-7; D remains unclear. The V end was cut by 5 bases, the J end by 3 bases, with 8 bases between. CDR1 and CDR2 from the germline V gene are SEHNR and FQNEAQ (reference sequence). The CDR3 is made up of 12 amino acids. This CDR3 reads CASSPRFYEQYF. CDR3 sequence (DNA): TGTGCCAGCAGCCCCAGATTCTACGAGCAGTACTTC.

V is TRBV5-1 and J is TRBJ1-2; a weak D match, TRBD1 (5 bases). The V and J ends lost 0 bases and 3 bases respectively, with 9 bases between them. CDR3 size: 14 residues. Germline V lookup: CDR1 SGHRS, CDR2 YFSETQ. Here the CDR3 reads CASSLAGGDYGYTF. CDR3 coding DNA: TGCGCCAGCAGCTTGGCTGGGGGGGACTATGGCTACACCTTC.

The J gene is TRBJ1-6, the V gene TRBV2; D is undetermined. The V and J ends lost 5 bases and 6 bases respectively, with 17 bases between them. Germline V CDR1 and CDR2: SNHLY, FYNNEI. The CDR3 is made up of 16 amino acids. In DNA form, the CDR3 reads TGTGCCAGCAGTACCCAGGCGGCAGGCTCTAATTCACCCCTCCACTTT. This gives the protein CASSTQAAGSNSPLHF.

V is TRBV6-5 and J is TRBJ2-4, with D perhaps given as TRBD1 or TRBD2 (6 bases each). CDR1 MNHEY and CDR2 SVGAGI come from the germline V gene. Trimming shortened V by 7 bases and J by 11 bases, and 15 bases separated the two germline ends. CDR3 length equals 12 residues. CDR3 loop: CASINLRGLQYF. In DNA form, the CDR3 reads TGTGCCAGCATCAACCTTCGGGGGCTTCAGTACTTC.

V and J are TRBV15 and TRBJ2-7; TRBD1 agrees at 8 bases. J gave up 5 bases and V 0 bases, and 6 bases lay outside the gene matches. CDR3 length equals 15 residues. Germline V lookup: CDR1 LNHNV, CDR2 YYDKDF (reference sequence). This chain's CDR3 is CATSRDRGRPHEQYF. DNA of the CDR3: TGTGCCACCAGCAGAGACAGGGGGCGGCCCCACGAGCAGTACTTC.

The V call is TRBV10-1, the J call TRBJ1-4; no clear D gene. This CDR3 contains 16 residues. V lost 0 bases and J lost 0, with 8 bases in between. CDR1 WNHNN and CDR2 SYGVQD come from the germline V gene (reference sequence). The CDR3 protein is CASSESIGTTNEKLFF. CDR3 DNA: TGCGCCAGCAGTGAGTCGATCGGGACAACTAATGAAAAACTGTTTTTT.